These 11 T cell receptor beta chains share one sample of origin, sequenced in a study of blood T cells in healthy people across ages. With a J-beta primer mix and a sample-barcoded 5' primer, a second PCR ran roughly 6 to 11 cycles. TCRdb fed the 5' RACE reads into MiXCR, producing one record per CDR3 protein. The table shows about 1 million distinct CDR3 sequences, with around 45% occurring only once. What was sequenced was blood. Every receptor here comes from a woman aged 60-70 years in good health.

Worth noting for this clonotype: The germline gene is not matched at one end of the junction; a read error may be the cause. This chain joins TRBV6-2 or TRBV6-3 and TRBJ2-5, with 10 bases lining up with TRBD2. This CDR3 has 17 amino acids. Germline V gives CDR1 MNHEY, CDR2 SVGEGT. CDR3 loop: CTSSYPASGRLGETQYF. The CDR3, as DNA: TGTACCAGCAGTTACCCAGCTAGCGGGAGATTGGGGGAGACCCAGTACTTC.

This clonotype was counted many times. The chain couples TRBV6-6 to TRBJ2-7, with 9 bases identical to TRBD1. The CDR3 runs to 17 residues. After removal of 4 bases from V and 2 bases from J, the junction contained 12 bases not matched to a gene. Germline loops: CDR1 MNHNY, CDR2 SVGAGI (reference sequence). CDR3 residues: CASSSSPGQGWTYEQYF. The CDR3 coding sequence is TGTGCCAGCAGTTCTTCACCGGGACAGGGTTGGACCTACGAGCAGTACTTC.

This clonotype was seen a few times. The CDR3 is CASRGNGYGYTF. The CDR3 coding sequence is TGTGCCAGCAGAGGGAACGGGTATGGCTACACCTTC. The genes are TRBV3-1 and TRBJ1-2; D gene unclear. CDR1 LGHDT and CDR2 YNNKEL come from the germline V gene (reference sequence). V shed 6 bases and J shed 5 bases, with 10 bases lying between them. The CDR3 is made up of 12 amino acids. Full variable domain (missing parts from reference TRBV3-1 and TRBJ1-2): DTAVSQTPKYLVTQMGNDKSIKCEQNLGHDTMYWYKQDSKKFLKIMFSYNNKELIINETVPNRFSPKSPDKAHLNLHINSLELGDSAVYFCASRGNGYGYTFGSGTRLTVV.

V usage is TRBV29-1 and J usage is TRBJ2-2, with D possibly matching TRBD2 (6 bases). Trimming removed 4 bases at V and 0 bases at J, with 6 bases between. Germline V gives CDR1 SQVTM, CDR2 ANQGSEA. The CDR3 spans 13 residues. In DNA, the CDR3 is TGCAGCGTTGGGGGGGCGAACACCGGGGAGCTGTTTTTT. Translation: CSVGGANTGELFF.

This chain joins TRBV7-2 and TRBJ2-1, with TRBD2 identical over 10 bases. The last part of the DNA fits TRBJ2-7 better; the J call may be wrong. This CDR3 comprises 16 residues. Germline V CDR1 and CDR2: SGHTA, FQGNSA. CDR3 loop: CASSETSGPPYNEQYF. In DNA, the CDR3 is TGTGCCAGCAGCGAGACTAGCGGGCCACCCTACAATGAGCAGTACTTC.

The chain carries TRBV6-4 and TRBJ2-6; D gene unclear. This CDR3 has 14 residues. Germline V CDR1 and CDR2: MRHNA, SNTAGT. V was trimmed by 6 bases and J by 1 base, leaving 7 bases between them. The CDR3: CASSPISGANVLTF. DNA of the CDR3: TGTGCCAGCAGCCCTATTTCTGGGGCCAACGTCCTGACTTTC.

In this sample, this clonotype turned up a few times. The chain has TRBV5-1 and TRBJ1-2; perhaps TRBD1 as D (6 bases). CDR1 is SGHRS, CDR2 YFSETQ, per germline. The CDR3 loop spans 13 amino acids. The V end was cut by 4 bases, the J end by 6 bases, with 13 bases between. As DNA, the CDR3 is TGCGCCAGCAGCCTGGACCGGACAGATGGCTACACCTTC. It translates to CASSLDRTDGYTF.

As to this clonotype: At one boundary the junction diverges from the germline segment, which might be a read error. V and J are TRBV20-1 and TRBJ2-5; no firm D call. The DNA end lines up better with TRBJ2-7; the J call may be wrong. This CDR3 contains 12 residues. Germline values: CDR1 DFQATT, CDR2 SNEGSKA (reference sequence). This chain's CDR3 is CSAISRSHEQYF. Written as DNA, the CDR3 is TGCAGCGCTATCTCTCGGAGCCACGAGCAGTACTTC.

This clonotype turned up a few times. This chain joins TRBV28 and TRBJ2-7, with 11 positions matching TRBD2. The ends lost 4 bases at V and 1 base at J; junction bases unmatched: 6. Germline V gene sequence: CDR1 MDHEN, CDR2 SYDVKM. This CDR3 has 16 residues. CDR3 protein: CASSSPRTSGSYEQYF. The DNA for the CDR3 is TGTGCCAGCAGTTCCCCAAGGACTAGCGGGTCCTACGAGCAGTACTTC.

The table lists this clonotype with a few counts. The rearrangement links TRBV7-2 to TRBJ2-3; 11 positions agree with TRBD2. After removal of 5 bases from V and 0 bases from J, the junction contained 7 bases not matched to a gene. The CDR3 spans 17 residues. Germline-derived CDR1 and CDR2 are SGHTA and FQGNSA. This CDR3 is CASSRTTSGTSTDTQYF. The CDR3 bases are TGTGCCAGCAGCCGAACGACTAGCGGGACTAGCACAGATACGCAGTATTTT. The complete variable domain, with remaining parts taken from reference TRBV7-2 and TRBJ2-3, reads GAGVSQSPSNKVTEKGKDVELRCDPISGHTALYWYRQSLGQGLEFLIYFQGNSAPDKSGLPSDRFSAERTGGSVSTLTIQRTQQEDSAVYLCASSRTTSGTSTDTQYFGPGTRLTVL.

This sequence joins TRBV27 and TRBJ2-1; a weak D match, TRBD2 (6 bases). The CDR3 loop spans 12 amino acids. The germline V gene encodes CDR1 MNHEY and CDR2 SMNVEV (reference sequence). Trimming stripped 6 bases from V and 10 bases from J, with 13 bases between. CDR3 DNA: TGTGCCAGCAGGGGACCTGGAGGGGAGCAGTTCTTC. Translation gives CASRGPGGEQFF.